This record covers a single TCR beta chain. These data originate in a study of beta chain features in type 1 diabetes. Investigators reverse transcribed all isolated RNA, so they sequenced expressed TCRB transcripts. Some 3.6 million reads were obtained on average from naive, central memory and regulatory T cell samples. Using immunoSEQ multiplex PCR, the repertoire was profiled, and TCRdb retains in-frame clones only, with some absent. The table has 140,000 or so clones, 8% to 13% seen once. Germline lookup yields CDR1 GTSNPN and CDR2 SVGIG (reference sequence). V was clipped by 0 bases and J by 1 base, with 12 bases between them. CDR3 length: 16 amino acids.

Sequencing was performed on naive CD4+ T cells from blood. The source is a man younger than 30 in good health. This sequence joins TRBV30 and TRBJ1-4; D remains unclear. The CDR3, as DNA: TGTGCCTGGAGTGTAGTATTGGCGGTAACTAATGAAAAACTGTTTTTT. Translation gives CAWSVVLAVTNEKLFF.